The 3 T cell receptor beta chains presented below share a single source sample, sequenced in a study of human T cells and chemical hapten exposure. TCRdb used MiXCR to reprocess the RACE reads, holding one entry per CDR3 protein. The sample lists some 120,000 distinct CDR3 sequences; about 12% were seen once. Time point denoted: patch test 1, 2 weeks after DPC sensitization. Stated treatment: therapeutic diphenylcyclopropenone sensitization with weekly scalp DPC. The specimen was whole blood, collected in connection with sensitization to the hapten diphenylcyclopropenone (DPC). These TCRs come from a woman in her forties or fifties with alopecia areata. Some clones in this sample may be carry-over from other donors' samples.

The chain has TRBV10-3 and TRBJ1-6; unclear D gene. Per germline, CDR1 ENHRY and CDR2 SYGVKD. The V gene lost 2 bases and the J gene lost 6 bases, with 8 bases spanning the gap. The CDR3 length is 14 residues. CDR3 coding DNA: TGTGCCATCAGTGAGGAAGTCAGTAATTCACCCCTCCACTTT. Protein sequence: CAISEEVSNSPLHF.

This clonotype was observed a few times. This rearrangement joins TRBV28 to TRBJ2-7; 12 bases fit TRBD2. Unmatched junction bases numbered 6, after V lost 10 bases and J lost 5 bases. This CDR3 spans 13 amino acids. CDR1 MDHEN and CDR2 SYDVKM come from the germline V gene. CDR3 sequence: CATATSGSNEQYF. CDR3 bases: TGTGCCACCGCGACTAGCGGGAGTAACGAGCAGTACTTC.

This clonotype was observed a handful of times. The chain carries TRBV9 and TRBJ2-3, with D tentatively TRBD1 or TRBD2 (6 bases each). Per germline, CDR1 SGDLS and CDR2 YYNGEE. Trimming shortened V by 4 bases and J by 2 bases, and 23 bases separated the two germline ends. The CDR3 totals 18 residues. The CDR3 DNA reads TGTGCCAGCAGCCCGACTACCATCGGGGGCAGCGCCACAGATACGCAGTATTTT. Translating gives CASSPTTIGGSATDTQYF. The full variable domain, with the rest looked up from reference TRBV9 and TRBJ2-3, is DSGVTQTPKHLITATGQRVTLRCSPRSGDLSVYWYQQSLDQGLQFLIQYYNGEERAKGNILERFSAQQFPDLHSELNLSSLELGDSALYFCASSPTTIGGSATDTQYFGPGTRLTVL.